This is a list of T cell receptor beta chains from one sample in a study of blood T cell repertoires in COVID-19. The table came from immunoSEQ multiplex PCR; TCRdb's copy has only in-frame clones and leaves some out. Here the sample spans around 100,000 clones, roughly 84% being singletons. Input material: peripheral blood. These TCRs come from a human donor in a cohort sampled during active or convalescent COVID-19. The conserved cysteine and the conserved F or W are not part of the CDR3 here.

CDR3 protein: ASSARGGNNSPLH; V gene: TRBV19; J gene: TRBJ1-6
CDR3 protein: ASSYSNTGIIGYT; V gene: TRBV6-5; J gene: TRBJ1-2
CDR3 protein: ASSPRGGGGPQETQY; V gene: TRBV9; J gene: TRBJ2-5
CDR3 protein: ARSRDYNSPLH; V gene: TRBV5-3; J gene: TRBJ1-6
CDR3 protein: ASSLVVNSTGELF; V gene: TRBV13; J gene: TRBJ2-2
CDR3 protein: ATDSGNEQF; V gene: TRBV15; J gene: TRBJ2-1
CDR3 protein: ASSPRTVSEAF; V gene: TRBV7-2; J gene: TRBJ1-1
CDR3 protein: ASSADSNTEAF; V gene: TRBV2; J gene: TRBJ1-1
CDR3 protein: ASSPTQGSHGYT; V gene: TRBV4-1; J gene: TRBJ1-2
CDR3 protein: ASSLGIRGVGYEQY; V gene: TRBV7-2; J gene: TRBJ2-7
CDR3 protein: ASSIEGTGKRKAF; V gene: TRBV19; J gene: TRBJ1-1
CDR3 protein: ASSYLGGGENEKLF; V gene: TRBV6-5; J gene: TRBJ1-4
CDR3 protein: ATSPRGGSNEQF; V gene: TRBV24-1; J gene: TRBJ2-1
CDR3 protein: ATQSGLLAF; V gene: TRBV19; J gene: TRBJ1-1
CDR3 protein: ASSQGNQPQH; V gene: TRBV19; J gene: TRBJ1-5
CDR3 protein: ASSQDHRGGAQY; V gene: TRBV3-1/TRBV3-2; J gene: TRBJ2-5
CDR3 protein: ASSHGQLLVPYEQY; V gene: TRBV5-1; J gene: TRBJ2-7
CDR3 protein: ASSLSLSRSLTQGYEQY; V gene: TRBV7-2; J gene: TRBJ2-7
CDR3 protein: ASQGSGVGGELF; V gene: TRBV19; J gene: TRBJ2-2
CDR3 protein: ASSLETGSTYNEQF; V gene: TRBV5-6; J gene: TRBJ2-1
CDR3 protein: ASSTSVGTDTQY; V gene: TRBV10-1; J gene: TRBJ2-3
CDR3 protein: ASSSGTGDEKLF; V gene: TRBV18; J gene: TRBJ1-4
CDR3 protein: ASSSWTSGGAYNEQF; V gene: TRBV7-3; J gene: TRBJ2-1
CDR3 protein: ASGWTRHYEQY; V gene: TRBV12-5; J gene: TRBJ2-7
CDR3 protein: ASSPQRGDTDTQY; V gene: TRBV7-3; J gene: TRBJ2-3
CDR3 protein: ASSPGQLAPNEQF; V gene: TRBV7-3; J gene: TRBJ2-1
CDR3 protein: AWSPNRGYSNQPQH; V gene: TRBV30; J gene: TRBJ1-5
CDR3 protein: ASSYSEGYEQY; V gene: TRBV6-6; J gene: TRBJ2-7
CDR3 protein: ASSFRRGNTEAF; V gene: TRBV3-1/TRBV3-2; J gene: TRBJ1-1
CDR3 protein: ASSEFSLTGTNEQF; V gene: TRBV5-1; J gene: TRBJ2-1
CDR3 protein: ASSLGTTTNEKLF; V gene: TRBV4-1; J gene: TRBJ1-4
CDR3 protein: ASSSRAYDDNSPLH; V gene: TRBV6-2/TRBV6-3; J gene: TRBJ1-6
CDR3 protein: ASQFTGRGNSPLH; V gene: TRBV5-6; J gene: TRBJ1-6
CDR3 protein: ASSQEGTGLTGELF; V gene: TRBV4-1; J gene: TRBJ2-2
CDR3 protein: ASSYSGLAAEAF; V gene: TRBV6-2/TRBV6-3; J gene: TRBJ1-1
CDR3 protein: ASSKPYRGNEQF; V gene: TRBV19; J gene: TRBJ2-1
CDR3 protein: ASSPRDSSSYNEQF; V gene: TRBV7-9; J gene: TRBJ2-1
CDR3 protein: ASSKVSGTGADTQY; V gene: TRBV7-9; J gene: TRBJ2-3
CDR3 protein: AWSAPGGLAGGNEQF; V gene: TRBV30; J gene: TRBJ2-1
CDR3 protein: SVEDDRGSYYEQY; V gene: TRBV29-1; J gene: TRBJ2-7
CDR3 protein: ASSAEAGLRNSPLH; V gene: TRBV25-1; J gene: TRBJ1-6
CDR3 protein: ASSYSRGFEAF; V gene: TRBV6-5; J gene: TRBJ1-1
CDR3 protein: ASSTGVNYNEQF; V gene: TRBV6-5; J gene: TRBJ2-1
CDR3 protein: ASSSRQTGNTIY; V gene: TRBV5-4; J gene: TRBJ1-3
CDR3 protein: ASSYAGQGNQPQH; V gene: TRBV6-5; J gene: TRBJ1-5
CDR3 protein: ASSAGTGFNEQF; V gene: TRBV5-1; J gene: TRBJ2-1
CDR3 protein: ASSAGANTEAF; V gene: TRBV9; J gene: TRBJ1-1
CDR3 protein: ASSPGLPYGYT; V gene: TRBV12-3/TRBV12-4; J gene: TRBJ1-2
CDR3 protein: ASGPGTARGEQY; V gene: TRBV12-5; J gene: TRBJ2-7
CDR3 protein: ASRTLTGNYGYT; V gene: TRBV19; J gene: TRBJ1-2
CDR3 protein: ASSLAGGTNEKLF; V gene: TRBV5-1; J gene: TRBJ1-4
CDR3 protein: ASKASGEGSHTEAF; V gene: TRBV19; J gene: TRBJ1-1
CDR3 protein: ASSLDRGVADTQY; V gene: TRBV5-4; J gene: TRBJ2-3
CDR3 protein: ASSVGRDMNTEAF; V gene: TRBV9; J gene: TRBJ1-1